Sequencing of this T cell receptor (beta chain) was carried out in a study of blood T cells in healthy people across ages. The use of a sample-barcoded 5' primer and a J-beta primer mix characterized a second PCR of 7 to 11 cycles. From the 5' RACE reads, TCRdb called clonotypes with MiXCR, one entry per CDR3 protein. The repertoire has more than 800,000 distinct CDR3 sequences, more than 25% of them found once; the top ten carry around a sixth. Points from the study as a whole: Compared with aged donors, long-lived donors showed fewer expanded clones, suggesting selection. Per million T cells, TCR beta diversity dropped roughly linearly as age increased.

Remarks on this clonotype: The target antigen is unknown.

The CDR3 is 15 residues long. With V trimmed by 3 bases and J by 5 bases, 8 bases remained unmatched. The germline V gene has CDR1 SGHTA and CDR2 FQGNSA. The donors, healthy Caucasians from Russia, were aged 6 to 90. The sequence was obtained from a woman of 80 years or more in good health. The sequenced sample was blood. The chain recombines TRBV7-2 with TRBJ1-1, with TRBD1 matching over 8 bases. As DNA, the CDR3 is TGTGCCAGCAGCTTTAACAGGGGGAAGGGGACTGAAGCTTTCTTT. This codes for CASSFNRGKGTEAFF.